The sequence of this T cell receptor beta chain was determined in a study of T cell responses to AZD1222 COVID-19 vaccine. Study-wide results and caveats: Baseline testing showed seropositivity in only a handful of AZD1222 recipients. Repertoires were obtained only post-peak T cell response.

The data were produced by immunoSEQ multiplex PCR, yet TCRdb's version contains in-frame clones alone and is incomplete. This repertoire shows fewer than 130,000 clones, 81% found once; its top ten account for 3.5% to 5.5%. Turning to this clone: Its specificity is not known.

Germline assignment: CDR1 SGHTS and CDR2 YDEGEE. This CDR3 spans 14 amino acids. The V gene lost 3 bases and the J gene lost 2 bases, with 6 bases spanning the gap. The specimen was peripheral blood, collected on day 0 of AZD1222 vaccination. This receptor was identified in an adult in good health. The chain recombines TRBV5-8 with TRBJ1-6, with no clear D. This CDR3 is CASSSEPYNSPLHF. The CDR3 DNA follows: TGTGCCAGCAGCTCGGAGCCCTATAATTCACCCCTCCACTTT.